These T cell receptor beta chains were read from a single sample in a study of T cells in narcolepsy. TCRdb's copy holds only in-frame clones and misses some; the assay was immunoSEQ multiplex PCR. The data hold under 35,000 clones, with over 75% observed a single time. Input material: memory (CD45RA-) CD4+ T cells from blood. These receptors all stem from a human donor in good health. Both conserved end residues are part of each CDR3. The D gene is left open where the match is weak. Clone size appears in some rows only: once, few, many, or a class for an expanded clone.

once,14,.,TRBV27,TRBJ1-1,CASSLSWDNTEAFF,TGTGCCAGCAGTTTATCCTGGGACAACACTGAAGCTTTCTTT
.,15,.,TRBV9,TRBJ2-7,CASSVTPGTHEEQYF,TGTGCCAGCAGCGTCACCCCCGGGACCCACGAAGAGCAGTACTTC
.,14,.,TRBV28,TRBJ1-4,CASSSTAPIEKLFF,TGTGCCAGCAGTTCGACAGCTCCTATTGAAAAACTGTTTTTT
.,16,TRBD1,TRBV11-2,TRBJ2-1,CASSLNRDRGEGEQFF,TGTGCCAGCAGCTTAAACCGGGACAGGGGAGAAGGTGAGCAGTTCTTC
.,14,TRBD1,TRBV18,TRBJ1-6,CASSPRDRDSPLHF,TGTGCCAGCTCACCACGGGACAGAGATTCACCCCTCCACTTT
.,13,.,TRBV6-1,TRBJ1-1,CATSTAWNTEAFF,TGTGCCACCTCGACAGCCTGGAACACTGAAGCTTTCTTT
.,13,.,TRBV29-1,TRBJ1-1,CSTGGQRKTEAFF,TGCAGCACGGGCGGGCAGCGAAAGACTGAAGCTTTCTTT
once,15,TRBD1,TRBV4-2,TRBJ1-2,CASSRQGAPNYGYTF,TGTGCCAGCAGCCGACAGGGGGCCCCTAACTATGGCTACACCTTC
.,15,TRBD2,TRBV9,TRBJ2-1,CASSVGRGGFSEQFF,TGTGCCAGCAGCGTAGGGCGGGGGGGCTTTTCTGAGCAGTTCTTC
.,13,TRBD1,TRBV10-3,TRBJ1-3,CAIKGQGMTTIYF,TGTGCCATCAAGGGACAGGGTATGACCACCATATATTTT
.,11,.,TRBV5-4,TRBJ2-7,CASSLAREQYF,TGTGCCAGCAGCTTGGCCCGGGAGCAGTACTTC
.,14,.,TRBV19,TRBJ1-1,CASRSVDRNTEAFF,TGTGCCAGTAGATCTGTGGACAGGAACACTGAAGCTTTCTTT
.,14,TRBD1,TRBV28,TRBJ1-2,CASSLGTGVSGYTF,TGTGCCAGCAGTTTAGGGACAGGGGTTTCTGGCTACACCTTC
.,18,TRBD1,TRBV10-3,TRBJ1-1,CAISAGRGAGGTETEAFF,TGTGCCATCAGTGCGGGTCGTGGGGCAGGGGGCACTGAGACTGAAGCTTTCTTT
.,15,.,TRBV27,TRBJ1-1,CASSMARFENTEAFF,TGTGCCAGCAGCATGGCTAGGTTCGAGAACACTGAAGCTTTCTTT
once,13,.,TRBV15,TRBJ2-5,CATSRDPVSDKNF,TGTGCCACCAGCAGAGATCCGGTATCGGACAAGAACTTC
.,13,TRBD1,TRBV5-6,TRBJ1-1,CASSWGTGVAAFF,TGTGCCAGCAGCTGGGGGACAGGGGTCGCAGCTTTCTTT
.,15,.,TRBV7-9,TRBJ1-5,CASSLGAAANQPQHF,TGTGCCAGCAGCTTAGGTGCGGCTGCCAATCAGCCCCAGCATTTT